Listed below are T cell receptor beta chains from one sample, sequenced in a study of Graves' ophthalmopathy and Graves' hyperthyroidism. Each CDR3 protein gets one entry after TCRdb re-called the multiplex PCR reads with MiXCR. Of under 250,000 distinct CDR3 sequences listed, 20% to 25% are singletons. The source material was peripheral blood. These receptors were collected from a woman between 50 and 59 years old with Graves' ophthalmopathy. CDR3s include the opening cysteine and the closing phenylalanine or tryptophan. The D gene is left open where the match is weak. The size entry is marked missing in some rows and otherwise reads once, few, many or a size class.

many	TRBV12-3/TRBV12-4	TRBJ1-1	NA	CASSLGGSPSSKAFF	TGCGCCAGCAGTTTGGGGGGGTCCCCGAGTTCTAAAGCTTTCTTT
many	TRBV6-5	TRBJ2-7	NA	CASSYSAAYYEQYF	TGTGCCAGCAGTTACTCGGCAGCCTACTACGAGCAGTACTTC
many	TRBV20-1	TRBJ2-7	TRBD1	CSVPGQGHDEQYF	TGCAGTGTTCCGGGACAGGGGCACGACGAGCAGTACTTC
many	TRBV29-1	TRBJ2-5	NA	CSVARGGETQYF	TGCAGCGTTGCTAGGGGGGGGGAGACCCAGTACTTC
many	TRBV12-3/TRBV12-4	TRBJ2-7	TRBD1	CASSLTPGQGPYEQYF	TGTGCCAGCAGTCTTACACCGGGACAGGGTCCCTACGAGCAGTACTTC
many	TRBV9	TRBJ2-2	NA	CASSVVEGFTGELFF	TGTGCCAGCAGCGTAGTGGAAGGGTTCACCGGGGAGCTGTTTTTT
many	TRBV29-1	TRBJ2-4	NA	CSVEDPTVLGKNIQYF	TGCAGCGTTGAAGACCCGACAGTTTTGGGCAAAAACATTCAGTACTTC
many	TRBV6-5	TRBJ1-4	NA	CASSYGSGSNEKLFF	TGTGCCAGCAGTTACGGGTCAGGGTCTAATGAAAAACTGTTTTTT
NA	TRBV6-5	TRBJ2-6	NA	CASSYLTDSGANVLTF	TGTGCCAGCAGTTACTTGACAGATTCTGGGGCCAACGTCCTGACTTTC
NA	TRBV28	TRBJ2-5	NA	CASSLLSGQETQYF	TGTGCCAGCAGTTTATTAAGCGGGCAAGAGACCCAGTACTTC
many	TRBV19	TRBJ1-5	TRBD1	CASSIEIDRGQPQHF	TGTGCCAGTAGTATAGAGATTGACAGGGGTCAGCCCCAGCATTTT
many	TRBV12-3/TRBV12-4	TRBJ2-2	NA	CASSPGILGTGELFF	TGTGCCAGCAGTCCCGGGATCCTGGGGACCGGGGAGCTGTTTTTT
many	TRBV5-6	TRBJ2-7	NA	CASSKLGSYEQYF	TGTGCCAGCAGTAAACTAGGGTCCTACGAGCAGTACTTC
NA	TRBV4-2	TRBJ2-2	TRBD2	CASSQTLLAGVTGELFF	TGTGCCAGCAGCCAAACCCTACTAGCGGGAGTTACCGGGGAGCTGTTTTTT
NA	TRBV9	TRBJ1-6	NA	CASSESYNSPLHF	TGTGCCAGCAGCGAATCCTATAATTCACCCCTCCACTTT
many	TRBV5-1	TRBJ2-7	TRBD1	CASSPDRGSSYEQYF	TGCGCCAGCAGCCCGGACAGGGGAAGCTCCTACGAGCAGTACTTC
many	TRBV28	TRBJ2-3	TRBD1	CASSRDRGNTDTQYF	TGTGCCAGCAGTAGGGACAGGGGGAACACAGATACGCAGTATTTT
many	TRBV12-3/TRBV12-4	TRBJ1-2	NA	CASSLLTGHGYTF	TGTGCCAGCAGTTTATTGACCGGGCATGGCTACACCTTC
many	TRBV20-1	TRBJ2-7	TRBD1	CSAPSPRDSPYEQYF	TGCAGTGCCCCGTCCCCCCGGGACAGCCCCTACGAGCAGTACTTC
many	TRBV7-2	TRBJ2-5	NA	CASSPRPSGMETQYF	TGTGCCAGCAGCCCAAGACCCTCCGGGATGGAGACCCAGTACTTC
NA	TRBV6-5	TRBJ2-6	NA	CASSYEGSGANVLTF	TGTGCCAGCAGTTACGAAGGGAGTGGGGCCAACGTCCTGACTTTC
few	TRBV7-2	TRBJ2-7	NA	CARSARTGGSYEQYF	TGTGCCCGCAGCGCCCGGACCGGGGGCTCCTACGAGCAGTACTTC
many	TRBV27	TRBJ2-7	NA	CASSPTFNYEQYF	TGTGCCAGCAGTCCTACTTTTAACTACGAGCAGTACTTC
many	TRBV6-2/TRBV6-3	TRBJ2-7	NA	CASTNGGQGGYEQYF	TGTGCCAGCACCAACGGGGGCCAGGGTGGCTACGAGCAGTACTTC